Listed below are T cell receptor beta chains from one sample, sequenced in a study of blood T cells in healthy people across ages. TCRdb reprocessed the 5' RACE reads via MiXCR and lists one record per CDR3 protein. The sample yields 650,000 to 800,000 distinct CDR3 sequences, 52% seen once. Sequencing used blood. These TCRs come from a woman of 80 years or more in good health. Each CDR3 is given with its conserved first and last residue. Fields, in order: J gene, V gene, CDR3 protein.

>TRBJ2-7|TRBV7-2
CASSPYLAGGAYEQYF
>TRBJ2-2|TRBV29-1
CSVRDRRATGELFF
>TRBJ2-1|TRBV29-1
CSALAGDNEQFF
>TRBJ2-1|TRBV7-8
CASSLGLAGPSFNSYNEQFF
>TRBJ1-6|TRBV12-3/TRBV12-4
CASSPTRTGDSPLHF
>TRBJ2-5|TRBV7-2
CASSLTGGQETQYF
>TRBJ2-3|TRBV12-3/TRBV12-4
CASSQGHTDTQYF
>.|TRBV5-1
CASSGASRYEQYF
>TRBJ2-2|TRBV5-5
CASSLVGTANTGELFF
>TRBJ2-1|TRBV7-2
CASSLTGGGINEQFF
>TRBJ2-1|TRBV5-1
CASSLVSGGNEQFF
>TRBJ2-5|TRBV9
CASAIGETQYF
>TRBJ2-5|TRBV20-1
CSAWGGYDSTRQYF
>TRBJ1-1|TRBV5-4
CASSYRDRLNTEAFF
>TRBJ1-4|TRBV9
CASSVSIGPREEKLFF